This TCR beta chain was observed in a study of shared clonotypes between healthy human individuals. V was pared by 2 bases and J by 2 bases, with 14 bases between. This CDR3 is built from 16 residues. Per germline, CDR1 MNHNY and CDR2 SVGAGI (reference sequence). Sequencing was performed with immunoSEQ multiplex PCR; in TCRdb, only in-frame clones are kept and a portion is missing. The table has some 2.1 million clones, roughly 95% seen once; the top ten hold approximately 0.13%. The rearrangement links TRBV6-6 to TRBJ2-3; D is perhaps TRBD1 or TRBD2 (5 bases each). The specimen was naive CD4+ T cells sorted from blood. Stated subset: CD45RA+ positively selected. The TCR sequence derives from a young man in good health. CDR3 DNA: TGTGCCAGCAGTTACGGGGACCTACTATACACAGATACGCAGTATTTT. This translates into CASSYGDLLYTDTQYF.